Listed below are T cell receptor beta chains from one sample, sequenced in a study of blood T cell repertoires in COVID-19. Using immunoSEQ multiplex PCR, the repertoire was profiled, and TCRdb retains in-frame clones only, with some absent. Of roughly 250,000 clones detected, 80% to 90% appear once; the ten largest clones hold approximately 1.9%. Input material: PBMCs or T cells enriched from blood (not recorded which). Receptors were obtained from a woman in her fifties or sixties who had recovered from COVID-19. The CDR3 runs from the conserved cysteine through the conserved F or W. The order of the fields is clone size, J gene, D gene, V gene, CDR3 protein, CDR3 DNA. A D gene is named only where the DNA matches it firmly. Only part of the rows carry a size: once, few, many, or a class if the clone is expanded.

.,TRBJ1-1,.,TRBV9,CASSVGPGAEAFF,TGTGCCAGCAGCGTCGGTCCGGGAGCTGAAGCTTTCTTT
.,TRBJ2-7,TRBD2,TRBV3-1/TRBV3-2,CASSQRGGRSNEQYF,TGTGCCAGCAGCCAAAGAGGCGGGAGGAGCAACGAGCAGTACTTC
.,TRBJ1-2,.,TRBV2,CASSEIGTWGYTF,TGTGCCAGCAGTGAAATAGGGACTTGGGGCTACACCTTC
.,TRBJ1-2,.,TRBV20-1,CSASQGPNYGYTF,TGCAGTGCTAGTCAGGGGCCCAACTATGGCTACACCTTC
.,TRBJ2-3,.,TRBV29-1,CSAWTAGFDTQYF,TGCAGCGCGTGGACTGCGGGATTCGATACGCAGTATTTT
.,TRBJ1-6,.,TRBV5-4,CASSLRGGNSYNSPLHF,TGTGCCAGCAGCTTGAGGGGCGGAAACTCCTATAATTCACCCCTCCACTTT
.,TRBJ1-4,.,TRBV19,CASSIVLTGSNEKLFF,TGTGCCAGTAGTATAGTCTTGACAGGATCTAATGAAAAACTGTTTTTT
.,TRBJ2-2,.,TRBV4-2,CASSQVSVAEASYTGELFF,TGTGCCAGCAGCCAAGTCTCGGTAGCGGAGGCCTCGTACACCGGGGAGCTGTTTTTT
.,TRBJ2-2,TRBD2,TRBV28,CASSWTSGRARYTGELFF,TGTGCCAGCAGTTGGACTAGCGGGAGGGCCAGGTACACCGGGGAGCTGTTTTTT
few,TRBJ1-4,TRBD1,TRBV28,CATTGGAGEKLFF,TGTGCCACCACAGGGGGCGCTGGAGAAAAACTGTTTTTT
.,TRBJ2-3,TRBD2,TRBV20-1,CSAISGRLQYF,TGCAGTGCCATAAGCGGGAGGTTGCAGTATTTT
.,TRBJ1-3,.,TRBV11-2,CASSGRGSSGNTIYF,TGTGCCAGCAGCGGAAGGGGTAGCTCTGGAAACACCATATATTTT
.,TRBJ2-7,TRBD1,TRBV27,CASMRTGAYEQYF,TGTGCCAGCATGCGGACAGGGGCCTACGAGCAGTACTTC
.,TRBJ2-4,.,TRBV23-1,CASSQSPNRGKNIQYF,TGCGCCAGCAGTCAATCCCCCAATCGGGGCAAAAACATTCAGTACTTC
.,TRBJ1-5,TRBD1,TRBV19,CASSPGNKGQENQPQHF,TGTGCCAGTAGTCCAGGAAATAAGGGACAGGAGAATCAGCCCCAGCATTTT
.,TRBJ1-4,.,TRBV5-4,CASSWDGGAWEKLFF,TGTGCCAGCAGCTGGGATGGGGGGGCATGGGAAAAACTGTTTTTT
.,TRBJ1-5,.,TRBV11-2,CASSFGADQPQHF,TGTGCCAGCAGCTTTGGGGCGGATCAGCCCCAGCATTTT
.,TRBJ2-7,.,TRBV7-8,CASSPGLLRRSYEQYF,TGTGCCAGCAGCCCGGGGTTGTTGCGTCGGTCCTACGAGCAGTACTTC
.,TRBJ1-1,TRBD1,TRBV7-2,CASSVRQGNTEAFF,TGTGCCAGCAGCGTAAGACAGGGGAACACTGAAGCTTTCTTT
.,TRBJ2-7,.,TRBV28,CASSLLGSYEQYF,TGTGCCAGCAGTCTACTAGGTTCCTACGAGCAGTACTTC
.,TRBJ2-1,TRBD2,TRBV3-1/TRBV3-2,CASSQGGTRFNEQFF,TGTGCCAGCAGCCAAGGGGGGACTAGATTCAATGAGCAGTTCTTC
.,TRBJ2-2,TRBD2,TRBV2,CASRLAGGTGELFF,TGTGCCAGCAGACTAGCGGGAGGTACCGGGGAGCTGTTTTTT
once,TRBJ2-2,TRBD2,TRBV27,CASSVRERVNTGELFF,TGTGCCAGCAGCGTGCGGGAGCGGGTTAACACCGGGGAGCTGTTTTTT
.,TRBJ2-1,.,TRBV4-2,CASSQVLADSYNEQFF,TGTGCCAGCAGCCAAGTCTTAGCGGACTCCTACAATGAGCAGTTCTTC
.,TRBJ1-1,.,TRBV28,CASSSNRIEAFF,TGTGCCAGCAGTTCAAACAGGATTGAAGCTTTCTTT
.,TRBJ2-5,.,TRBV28,CASNTQGVRQETQYF,TGTGCCAGCAATACCCAGGGCGTTCGACAAGAGACCCAGTACTTC
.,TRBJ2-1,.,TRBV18,CASSPPSGKNEQFF,TGTGCCAGCTCACCACCATCGGGAAAGAATGAGCAGTTCTTC
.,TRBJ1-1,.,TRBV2,CASSEDVLQMNTEAFF,TGTGCCAGCAGTGAAGATGTCCTTCAGATGAACACTGAAGCTTTCTTT
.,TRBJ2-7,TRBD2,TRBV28,CASSLGRAYEQYF,TGTGCCAGCAGTTTGGGGAGGGCCTACGAGCAGTACTTC
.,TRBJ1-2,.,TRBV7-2,CASSVGRPRYGYTF,TGTGCCAGCAGCGTGGGCCGGCCGCGCTATGGCTACACCTTC
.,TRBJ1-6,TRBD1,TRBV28,CASRPGTGASPLHF,TGTGCCAGCAGGCCGGGGACAGGGGCTTCACCCCTCCACTTT
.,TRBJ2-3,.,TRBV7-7,CASSLAPAGGTDTQYF,TGTGCTAGCAGCTTAGCGCCAGCGGGTGGTACAGATACGCAGTATTTT
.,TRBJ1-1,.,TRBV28,CASSLFQGGIEAFF,TGTGCCAGCAGTTTATTTCAGGGAGGGATTGAAGCTTTCTTT
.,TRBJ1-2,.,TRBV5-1,CASSSGESAYGYTF,TGCGCCAGCAGCTCCGGGGAGTCCGCTTATGGCTACACCTTC
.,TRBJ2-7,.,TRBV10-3,CAISESGRPHEQYF,TGTGCCATCAGTGAGTCAGGCAGGCCCCACGAGCAGTACTTC
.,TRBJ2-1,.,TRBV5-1,CASSLEGQRLYNEQFF,TGCGCCAGCAGCCTGGAAGGACAGCGCCTCTACAATGAGCAGTTCTTC
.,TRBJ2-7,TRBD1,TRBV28,CASSTVLGTGGSYEQYF,TGTGCCAGCAGTACGGTACTGGGGACAGGGGGCTCCTACGAGCAGTACTTC
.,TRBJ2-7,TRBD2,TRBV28,CASNPGLAIPYEQYF,TGTGCCAGCAACCCGGGACTAGCGATCCCCTACGAGCAGTACTTC
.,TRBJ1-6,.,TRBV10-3,CAISEAAGQNSPLHF,TGTGCCATCAGTGAGGCGGCAGGACAAAATTCACCCCTCCACTTT
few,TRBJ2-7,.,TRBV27,CASSLSGSHYEQYF,TGTGCCAGCAGTTTATCGGGGAGTCACTACGAGCAGTACTTC
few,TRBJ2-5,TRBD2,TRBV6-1,CASSEARGYTGETQYF,TGTGCCAGCAGTGAAGCGCGGGGGTATACGGGGGAGACCCAGTACTTC
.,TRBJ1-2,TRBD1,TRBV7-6,CASSRTGIYGYTF,TGTGCCAGCAGCCGGACAGGGATCTATGGCTACACCTTC
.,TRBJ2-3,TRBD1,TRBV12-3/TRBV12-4,CTTGENTDTQYF,TGTACGACAGGGGAGAACACAGATACGCAGTATTTT
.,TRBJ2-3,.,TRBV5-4,CASSWTGTDTQYF,TGTGCCAGCAGCTGGACAGGCACAGATACGCAGTATTTT
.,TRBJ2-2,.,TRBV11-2,CASSSSGTGSNTGELFF,TGTGCCAGCAGCTCTAGCGGGACAGGATCGAACACCGGGGAGCTGTTTTTT
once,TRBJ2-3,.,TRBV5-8,CASSLVWFFGAGATDTQYF,TGTGCCAGCAGCTTGGTGTGGTTCTTTGGAGCAGGGGCCACAGATACGCAGTATTTT
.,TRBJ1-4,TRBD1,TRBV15,CATSGRQGSGFF,TGTGCCACCAGCGGACGACAGGGCTCAGGGTTTTTT